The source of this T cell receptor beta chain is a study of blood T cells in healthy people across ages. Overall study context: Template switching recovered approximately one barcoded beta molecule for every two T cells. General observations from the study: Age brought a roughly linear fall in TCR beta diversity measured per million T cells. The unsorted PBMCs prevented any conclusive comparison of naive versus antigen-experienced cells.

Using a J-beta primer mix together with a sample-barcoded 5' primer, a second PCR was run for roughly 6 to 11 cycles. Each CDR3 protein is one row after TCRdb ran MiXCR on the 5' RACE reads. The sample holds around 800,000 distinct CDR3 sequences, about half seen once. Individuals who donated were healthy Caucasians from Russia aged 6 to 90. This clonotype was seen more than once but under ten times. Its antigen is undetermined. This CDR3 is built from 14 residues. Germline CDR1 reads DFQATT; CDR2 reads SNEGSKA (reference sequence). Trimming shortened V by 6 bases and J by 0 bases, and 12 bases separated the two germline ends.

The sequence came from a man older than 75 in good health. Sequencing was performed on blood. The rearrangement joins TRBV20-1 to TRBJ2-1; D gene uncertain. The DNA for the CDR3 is TGCAGTGCCGTAGACTGGCGCTCCTACAATGAGCAGTTCTTC. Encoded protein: CSAVDWRSYNEQFF.